These 5 T cell receptor beta chains share one sample of origin, sequenced in a study of early T cells in non-severe SARS-CoV-2 infection. TCRdb reprocessed the 5' RACE reads with MiXCR, giving one entry per CDR3 protein. The repertoire holds roughly 20,000 distinct CDR3 sequences, with around 4% as singletons. Material: whole blood. The receptors were sampled from an adult who was a healthcare worker with PCR-confirmed SARS-CoV-2 infection or an uninfected control (not recorded which).

This clonotype was picked up many times. The chain carries TRBV7-2 and TRBJ1-5; D is possibly TRBD1 (6 bases). V was trimmed by 1 base and J by 2 bases, leaving 12 bases between them. Germline loops: CDR1 SGHTA, CDR2 FQGNSA. The CDR3 is 16 amino acids. The CDR3: CASSLDRGGGNQPQHF. The CDR3 coding sequence is TGTGCCAGCAGCTTAGATCGGGGGGGCGGCAATCAGCCCCAGCATTTT. Looking up the rest from reference TRBV7-2 and TRBJ1-5 gives the full variable domain: GAGVSQSPSNKVTEKGKDVELRCDPISGHTALYWYRQSLGQGLEFLIYFQGNSAPDKSGLPSDRFSAERTGGSVSTLTIQRTQQEDSAVYLCASSLDRGGGNQPQHFGDGTRLSIL.

The rearrangement uses TRBV7-2 and TRBJ2-1; D gene uncertain. V dropped 0 bases and J dropped 6 bases, with 6 bases sitting between them. This CDR3 comprises 13 residues. Germline CDR1 reads SGHTA; CDR2 reads FQGNSA. The CDR3 DNA sequence: TGTGCCAGCAGCTTAGCCCCGGGCAATGAGCAGTTCTTC. Translated, it gives CASSLAPGNEQFF.

This clonotype was seen ten or more times. The chain combines TRBV12-3 or TRBV12-4 with TRBJ1-6; a possible D gene is TRBD1 (5 bases). The germline V and J ends were trimmed by 6 bases and 7 bases, with 13 bases remaining between them. This CDR3 has 14 residues. CDR3 sequence (DNA): TGTGCCAGCAGCCATCCCCGACAGAATTCACCCCTCCACTTT. It translates to CASSHPRQNSPLHF.

This clonotype was seen repeatedly, ten times or more. The genes are TRBV7-9 and TRBJ1-1, with TRBD1 matching over 7 bases. The ends lost 1 base at V and 3 bases at J; junction bases unmatched: 5. The CDR3 loop spans 15 amino acids. Germline loops: CDR1 SEHNR, CDR2 FQNEAQ (reference sequence). The CDR3 loop is CASSLDGQGDTEAFF. The CDR3 coding sequence is TGTGCCAGCAGCTTAGATGGCCAGGGGGACACTGAAGCTTTCTTT.

This clonotype showed up many times. This chain joins TRBV11-2 and TRBJ2-2; 9 bases line up with TRBD1. V was clipped by 2 bases and J by 3 bases; unmatched bases: 13. The germline CDR1 and CDR2 sequences are SGHAT and FQNNGV. The CDR3 runs to 19 residues. CDR3 residues: CASSLPGQGDPSHTGELFF. The CDR3 DNA is TGTGCCAGCAGCTTACCGGGACAGGGTGATCCCTCGCACACCGGGGAGCTGTTTTTT. Full variable domain (missing parts from reference TRBV11-2 and TRBJ2-2): EAGVAQSPRYKIIEKRQSVAFWCNPISGHATLYWYQQILGQGPKLLIQFQNNGVVDDSQLPKDRFSAERLKGVDSTLKIQPAKLEDSAVYLCASSLPGQGDPSHTGELFFGEGSRLTVL.